Here is one TCR beta chain with its context. Mismatch with germline at one junction end may stem from a read error. CDR3 size: 12 residues. Germline V gene data show CDR1 as SGHRS and CDR2 as YFSETQ. Genomic DNA extracted from bulk tumor tissue served as template. A total of around 660 ng was used per sample. During surgery, several far-apart biopsies were obtained from every primary tumor. Each patient presented with untreated, newly diagnosed non-small cell lung cancer and received curative surgery. Study donors were patients with a new diagnosis of non-small cell lung cancer who underwent surgery with curative intent. It was with 32 V and 13 J primers that multiplex PCR amplified TCR beta CDR3. TCRdb analysed the multiplex PCR reads with MiXCR anew, one entry per CDR3 protein. The sample lists some 31,000 distinct CDR3 sequences, around 26% seen once, with roughly 4.3% in the top ten. This entry comes from a study of immune heterogeneity within non-small cell lung tumors.

The sequencing sample was made of lung tumor tissue. This sequence originates from a middle-aged man with non-small cell lung cancer. The chain has TRBV5-1 and TRBJ1-1, with no clear D. DNA of the CDR3: TGCCCCAGCAGCTTGGAAGGACGGGAAGCTTTCTTT. Encoded protein: CPSSLEGREAFF.